This T cell receptor (beta chain) was captured in a study of CD8+CD57+ T cells in acquired aplastic anemia. The CDR3 has 15 amino acids. Germline values: CDR1 MGHDK, CDR2 SYGVNS. Trimming left V 1 base short and J 4 bases short, with 11 bases between. It was genomic DNA that served as the template for profiling TCR beta VDJ and CDR3. TCRdb reprocessed the reads via MiXCR and lists one record per CDR3 protein. The data hold more than 45,000 distinct CDR3 sequences, with about 78% observed a single time. This receptor was identified in a human donor in good health, serving as a control. Sequencing was carried out using sorted CD4+, CD8+, or CD8+CD57+ T cells (not recorded which) from PBMCs. V gene TRBV25-1 combines with J gene TRBJ1-5; no reliable D call. The CDR3 DNA follows: TGTGCCAGCAGTGAATTCGCCCGGGGAAATCAGCCCCAGCATTTT. This translates into CASSEFARGNQPQHF. Full variable domain (missing parts from reference TRBV25-1 and TRBJ1-5): EADIYQTPRYLVIGTGKKITLECSQTMGHDKMYWYQQDPGMELHLIHYSYGVNSTEKGDLSSESTVSRIRTEHFPLTLESARPSHTSQYLCASSEFARGNQPQHFGDGTRLSIL.